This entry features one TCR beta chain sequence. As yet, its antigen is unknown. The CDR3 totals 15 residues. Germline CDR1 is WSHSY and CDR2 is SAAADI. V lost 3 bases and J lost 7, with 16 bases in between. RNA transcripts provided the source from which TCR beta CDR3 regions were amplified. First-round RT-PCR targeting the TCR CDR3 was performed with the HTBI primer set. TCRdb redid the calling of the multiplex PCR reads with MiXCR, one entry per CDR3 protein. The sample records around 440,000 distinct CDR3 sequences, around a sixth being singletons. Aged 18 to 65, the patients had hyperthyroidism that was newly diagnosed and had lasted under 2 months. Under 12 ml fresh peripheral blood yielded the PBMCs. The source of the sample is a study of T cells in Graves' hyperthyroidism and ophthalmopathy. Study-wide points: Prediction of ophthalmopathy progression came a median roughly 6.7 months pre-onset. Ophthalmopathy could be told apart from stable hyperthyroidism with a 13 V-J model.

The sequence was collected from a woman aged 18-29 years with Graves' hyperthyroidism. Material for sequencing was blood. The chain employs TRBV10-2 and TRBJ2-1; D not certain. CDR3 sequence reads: CASSEFPFDRNEQFF. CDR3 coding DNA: TGCGCCAGCAGTGAATTCCCATTCGATAGGAATGAGCAGTTCTTC.